This passage covers 17 T cell receptor beta chains from one sample sequenced in a study of CXCR3-negative and CXCR3-positive naive CD8 T cells. Each TRB cDNA library was prepared by 5' RACE (with UMI labels). After re-calling the 5' RACE reads, TCRdb lists one entry per CDR3 protein, DNA absent. The sample includes roughly 71,000 distinct CDR3 sequences. What was sequenced was naive CXCR3- CD8+ T cells from blood. Subset reported: CD45RO-CCR7+CD27+CD95- naive CD8+ T cells lacking CXCR3 (TNR3-). The receptors come from a human donor in good health. Some clones in this sample may be carry-over from other donors' samples.

V is TRBV28 and J is TRBJ1-5. The CDR3 spans 16 residues. The germline V gene has CDR1 MDHEN and CDR2 SYDVKM. The CDR3 loop is CASKGFTEYSNQPQHF.

The gene calls are TRBV4-3 and TRBJ2-2; the D call of TRBD1 rests on TCRdb alone, since no DNA is present to check it. The CDR3 has 17 amino acids. Per the germline V gene, CDR1 is LGHNA and CDR2 is YSLEER. CDR3 sequence reads: CASSHFSGRANTGELFF.

This sequence joins TRBV20-1 and TRBJ2-1; the TCRdb call, TRBD1, lacks DNA for checking. The CDR3 is 14 residues long. Per germline, CDR1 DFQATT and CDR2 SNEGSKA (reference sequence). This chain's CDR3 is CSAPREGDYNEQFF.

The J gene is TRBJ1-1, the V gene TRBV6-2 or TRBV6-3; TCRdb selects TRBD1, and the lack of DNA leaves this call unchecked. There are 14 residues in the CDR3. CDR1 is MNHEY, CDR2 SVGEGT, per germline. The CDR3 loop reads CASSERQDVAEAFF.

The V call is TRBV28, the J call TRBJ2-7. The CDR3 is 13 amino acids. Looked up from germline, CDR1 is MDHEN and CDR2 is SYDVKM. This chain's CDR3 is CASTRGNLMEQYF. Combining the CDR3 with reference TRBV28 and TRBJ2-7 gives the whole variable domain DVKVTQSSRYLVKRTGEKVFLECVQDMDHENMFWYRQDPGLGLRLIYFSYDVKMKEKGDIPEGYSVSREKKERFSLILESASTNQTSMYLCASTRGNLMEQYFGPGTRLTVT.

The CDR3 here is CATSTGKAGNTIYF. This rearrangement joins TRBV15 to TRBJ1-3. The length of the CDR3 is 14 residues. CDR1 is LNHNV, CDR2 YYDKDF, per germline (reference sequence).

The rearrangement uses TRBV20-1 and TRBJ1-1; TCRdb proposes TRBD1, but this gene call is untestable without DNA. CDR1 is DFQATT and CDR2 is SNEGSKA in the germline V gene (reference sequence). The CDR3 length is 13 residues. CDR3 amino acids: CSARPRGDTEAFF.

The rearrangement links TRBV28 to TRBJ2-7; TCRdb names TRBD1, which stays unverified in the absence of DNA. There are 15 residues in the CDR3. The V gene's germline CDR1 is MDHEN and CDR2 SYDVKM. The CDR3 protein is CASSPQGAGSYEQYF.

V gene TRBV7-9 combines with J gene TRBJ1-1. Per germline, CDR1 SEHNR and CDR2 FQNEAQ (reference sequence). The CDR3 has 15 amino acids. The CDR3 loop reads CASSLQEPSNTEAFF.

This chain uses TRBV6-1 with TRBJ2-7; there is no DNA to check the TCRdb D call of TRBD2. CDR3 size: 16 residues. Germline V gives CDR1 MNHNS, CDR2 SASEGT. This chain's CDR3 is CASSAQLAGGTYEQYF.

The chain employs TRBV3-1 and TRBJ2-7; TCRdb reports TRBD1, a call that lacks DNA to check it against. CDR3 length: 15 residues. Germline V lookup: CDR1 LGHDT, CDR2 YNNKEL (reference sequence). The CDR3 reads CASSQEGTGSYEQYF.

The V gene is TRBV7-9, the J gene TRBJ2-7; the D call of TRBD1 rests on TCRdb alone, since no DNA is present to check it. The CDR3 is 13 residues long. Per germline, CDR1 SEHNR and CDR2 FQNEAQ (reference sequence). CDR3: CASSPPSSYEQYF. Complete variable domain (other parts from reference TRBV7-9 and TRBJ2-7): DTGVSQNPRHKITKRGQNVTFRCDPISEHNRLYWYRQTLGQGPEFLTYFQNEAQLEKSRLLSDRFSAERPKGSFSTLEIQRTEQGDSAMYLCASSPPSSYEQYFGPGTRLTVT.

This chain connects TRBV15 to TRBJ1-5; TCRdb proposes TRBD1, but this gene call is untestable without DNA. CDR1 is LNHNV, CDR2 YYDKDF, per germline (reference sequence). The CDR3 totals 15 residues. The CDR3 sequence is CATSRDKGAGQPQHF.

The chain couples TRBV25-1 to TRBJ1-1. The length of the CDR3 is 13 residues. Per the germline V gene, CDR1 is MGHDK and CDR2 is SYGVNS. The chain's CDR3 is CASSESGYTEAFF.

This sequence joins TRBV11-2 and TRBJ2-1; the TCRdb D gene call, TRBD1, has no DNA to confirm it. Germline V gene data show CDR1 as SGHAT and CDR2 as FQNNGV. The CDR3 totals 13 residues. The CDR3 reads CASSLTGLNEQFF. The full variable domain, completed using reference TRBV11-2 and TRBJ2-1, is EAGVAQSPRYKIIEKRQSVAFWCNPISGHATLYWYQQILGQGPKLLIQFQNNGVVDDSQLPKDRFSAERLKGVDSTLKIQPAKLEDSAVYLCASSLTGLNEQFFGPGTRLTVL.

Here the CDR3 reads CASSHRDRLTGELFF. The rearrangement uses TRBV7-9 and TRBJ2-2; the TCRdb D gene call, TRBD1, has no DNA to confirm it. This CDR3 is built from 15 residues. The germline V gene has CDR1 SEHNR and CDR2 FQNEAQ (reference sequence). The whole variable domain, remainder taken from reference TRBV7-9 and TRBJ2-2, is DTGVSQNPRHKITKRGQNVTFRCDPISEHNRLYWYRQTLGQGPEFLTYFQNEAQLEKSRLLSDRFSAERPKGSFSTLEIQRTEQGDSAMYLCASSHRDRLTGELFFGEGSRLTVL.

V is TRBV4-1 and J is TRBJ2-7; TCRdb selects TRBD2, and the lack of DNA leaves this call unchecked. Germline loops: CDR1 MGHRA, CDR2 YSYEKL. This CDR3 comprises 16 residues. This chain's CDR3 is CASSQGPGLAGGEQYF.